These T cell receptor beta chains were read from a single sample in a study of early T cells in non-severe SARS-CoV-2 infection. Each CDR3 protein gets one entry after TCRdb re-called the 5' RACE reads with MiXCR. This sample has 25,000 to 35,000 distinct CDR3 sequences, with roughly 5.2% found just once. Sequencing was performed on whole blood. These receptors were taken from an adult who was a healthcare worker with PCR-confirmed SARS-CoV-2 infection or an uninfected control (not recorded which). Each CDR3 is given with its conserved first and last residue. The order of the fields is V gene, clone size, J gene, D gene, CDR3 DNA, CDR3 protein. A D gene is named only where the DNA matches it firmly. Only some rows state a clone size, as once, few, many or a class for expanded clones.

v_call: TRBV11-1
clone_size: few
j_call: TRBJ2-2
d_call: .
cdr3_nt: TGTGCCAGCAGCTTAGAATCCATCGCCGGGGAGCTGTTTTTT
cdr3_aa: CASSLESIAGELFF

v_call: TRBV5-4
clone_size: many
j_call: TRBJ2-3
d_call: TRBD2
cdr3_nt: TGTGCCAGCAGCTTGCGTCTAGCGGGACGCACAGATACGCAGTATTTT
cdr3_aa: CASSLRLAGRTDTQYF

v_call: TRBV6-2/TRBV6-3
clone_size: .
j_call: TRBJ2-6
d_call: .
cdr3_nt: TGTGCCAGCTGGACGGGACTTTTTAGCTCTGGGACCAACGTCCTGACTTTC
cdr3_aa: CASWTGLFSSGTNVLTF

v_call: TRBV7-8
clone_size: many
j_call: TRBJ2-2
d_call: TRBD1
cdr3_nt: TGTGCCAGCAGCTCGCATCGGCAGCAGGGGGACACCGGGGAGCTGTTTTTT
cdr3_aa: CASSSHRQQGDTGELFF

v_call: TRBV5-5
clone_size: .
j_call: TRBJ2-1
d_call: .
cdr3_nt: TGTGCCAGCAGCTTGGACCTGGGGCGCGGAAATGAGCAGTTCTTC
cdr3_aa: CASSLDLGRGNEQFF

v_call: TRBV7-2
clone_size: many
j_call: TRBJ2-7
d_call: TRBD2
cdr3_nt: TGTGCCAGCAGCTCCCAGCGGGGGGCTGGGTACGAGCAGTACTTC
cdr3_aa: CASSSQRGAGYEQYF

v_call: TRBV20-1
clone_size: .
j_call: TRBJ2-3
d_call: TRBD1
cdr3_nt: TGCAGTGCTAGAGACCGTAAGACCGGGACAGGGTTTACAGATACGCAGTATTTT
cdr3_aa: CSARDRKTGTGFTDTQYF

v_call: TRBV18
clone_size: few
j_call: TRBJ2-6
d_call: .
cdr3_nt: TGTGCCAGCCAAACTTCTGGGGCCAACGTCCTGACTTTC
cdr3_aa: CASQTSGANVLTF

v_call: TRBV29-1
clone_size: .
j_call: TRBJ2-7
d_call: .
cdr3_nt: TGCAGCGTTGAAGTGCTATCCTACGAGCAGTACTTC
cdr3_aa: CSVEVLSYEQYF

v_call: TRBV24-1
clone_size: .
j_call: TRBJ2-6
d_call: .
cdr3_nt: TGTGCCACCACCGACACCCGCTCTGGGGCCAACGTCCTGACTTTC
cdr3_aa: CATTDTRSGANVLTF

v_call: TRBV11-2
clone_size: .
j_call: TRBJ2-5
d_call: .
cdr3_nt: TGTGCCAGCAGCCTCCGGGGGGAGACCCAGTACTTC
cdr3_aa: CASSLRGETQYF

v_call: TRBV7-9
clone_size: .
j_call: TRBJ2-1
d_call: .
cdr3_nt: TGTGCCAGCAGCGCCCAAGGAGGGATTCACAATGAGCAGTTCTTC
cdr3_aa: CASSAQGGIHNEQFF

v_call: TRBV12-3/TRBV12-4
clone_size: many
j_call: TRBJ1-6
d_call: TRBD1
cdr3_nt: TGTGCCAGCAGTCCGGGACAGGGGAGTTCACCCCTCCACTTT
cdr3_aa: CASSPGQGSSPLHF

v_call: TRBV7-8
clone_size: many
j_call: TRBJ2-5
d_call: .
cdr3_nt: TGTGCCAGCAGCTTAGTTAATAAAGAGACCCAGTACTTC
cdr3_aa: CASSLVNKETQYF

v_call: TRBV19
clone_size: .
j_call: TRBJ2-2
d_call: .
cdr3_nt: TGTGCCAGTAGTCGGAGAACAGAGAACACCGGGGAGCTGTTTTTT
cdr3_aa: CASSRRTENTGELFF

v_call: TRBV7-2
clone_size: many
j_call: TRBJ1-6
d_call: .
cdr3_nt: TGTGCCATCCGACAGGCGGCCGCAACATTTAATTCACCCCTCCACTTT
cdr3_aa: CAIRQAAATFNSPLHF